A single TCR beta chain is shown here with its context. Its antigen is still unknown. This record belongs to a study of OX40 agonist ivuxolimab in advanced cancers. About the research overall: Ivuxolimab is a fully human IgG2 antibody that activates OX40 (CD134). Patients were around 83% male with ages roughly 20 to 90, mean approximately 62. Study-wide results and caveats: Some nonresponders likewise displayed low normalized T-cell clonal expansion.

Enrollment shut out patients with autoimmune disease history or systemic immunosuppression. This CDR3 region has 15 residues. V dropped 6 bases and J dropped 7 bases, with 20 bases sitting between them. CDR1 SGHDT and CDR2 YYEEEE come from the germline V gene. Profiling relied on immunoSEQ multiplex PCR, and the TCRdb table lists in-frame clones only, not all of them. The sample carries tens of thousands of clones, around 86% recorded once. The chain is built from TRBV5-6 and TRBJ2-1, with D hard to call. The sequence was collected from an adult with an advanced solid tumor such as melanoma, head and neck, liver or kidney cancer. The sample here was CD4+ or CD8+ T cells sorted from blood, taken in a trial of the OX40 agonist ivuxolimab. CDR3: CASNFVRTSRNEQFF. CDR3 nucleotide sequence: TGTGCCAGCAACTTTGTTAGGACCTCTCGGAATGAGCAGTTCTTC.